One and the same sample provided the 23 T cell receptor beta chains below, sequenced in a study of metastatic and nonmetastatic thyroid tumors. TCRdb used MiXCR to call clones anew from the PCR reads. The sample includes 43,000 or so clones, approximately 15% seen only once; the top ten take 22%. Patients were all untreated before their thyroid surgery. The sample was blood. These receptors all come from a female donor with papillary thyroid cancer or a benign thyroid nodule (not recorded which). Some clones in this sample may be carry-over from other donors' samples.

The chain couples TRBV7-3 to TRBJ2-7; no definite D call. Germline V gene lookup returns CDR1 SGHTA and CDR2 FQGTGA. The CDR3 runs to 13 residues. Trimming cost V 5 bases and J 1 base, with 9 bases left between them. DNA for the CDR3: TGTGCCAGCAGCCAAATAGGATCCTACGAGCAGTACTTC. Translating gives CASSQIGSYEQYF. The complete variable domain, with remaining parts taken from reference TRBV7-3 and TRBJ2-7, reads GAGVSQTPSNKVTEKGKYVELRCDPISGHTALYWYRQSLGQGPEFLIYFQGTGAADDSGLPNDRFFAVRPEGSVSTLKIQRTERGDSAVYLCASSQIGSYEQYFGPGTRLTVT.

This clone was seen many times. This sequence joins TRBV7-6 and TRBJ2-3; no clear D gene. Deletions cut 2 bases from V and 12 bases from J, with 12 bases between. The CDR3 spans 12 residues. CDR1 is SGHVS, CDR2 FNYEAQ, per germline. This chain's CDR3 is CASSLFQAAQYF. CDR3 nucleotides: TGTGCCAGCAGCTTATTTCAGGCCGCTCAGTATTTT.

There are a few counts of this clone. Here the CDR3 omits its conserved ending phenylalanine or tryptophan, so a read error is the likely source. The J gene is TRBJ2-1, the V gene TRBV12-3 or TRBV12-4; 7 nucleotides match TRBD1. This CDR3 is 17 amino acids long. The junction had 12 bases not matched to a gene; V was cut back by 5 bases and J by 2 bases. CDR3 loop: CASSIPRTGETYNEQFL. CDR3 DNA: TGTGCCAGCAGTATCCCCCGAACAGGGGAAACCTACAATGAGCAGTTCCTC.

The table lists this clone with a few counts. Germline is not matched at one junction end, which may reflect a read error. Here the CDR3 reads CASKVQPTDTQYF. As DNA, the CDR3 is TGTGCCAGCAAGGTACAGCCCACAGATACTCAGTATTTT. V and J are TRBV6-2 or TRBV6-3 and TRBJ2-3, with no clear D. The CDR3 spans 13 residues. Germline V gene data show CDR1 as MNHEY and CDR2 as SVGEGT.

This clone has a count of ten or more. The V and J genes are TRBV19 and TRBJ2-7, with D possibly TRBD1 on 6 matching bases. V was pared by 1 base and J by 3 bases, with 7 bases between. CDR3 length: 13 residues. Germline V gives CDR1 LNHDA, CDR2 SQIVND (reference sequence). As DNA, the CDR3 is TGTGCCAGTAGTATAGGGGGGCTCTACGAGCAGTACTTC. Translation: CASSIGGLYEQYF.

V gene TRBV20-1 combines with J gene TRBJ2-7; D gene uncertain. The CDR3 spans 15 residues. CDR1 DFQATT and CDR2 SNEGSKA come from the germline V gene (reference sequence). Deletions cut 4 bases from V and 4 bases from J, with 20 bases between. CDR3 sequence (DNA): TGCAGTGCTACTCTTAGCTGGATGGCCCAATACGAGCAGTACTTC. It codes for CSATLSWMAQYEQYF.

Many counts were recorded for this clone. V is TRBV2 and J is TRBJ2-5; D call uncertain. This CDR3 is built from 13 residues. The V gene lost 6 bases and the J gene lost 3 bases, with 11 bases spanning the gap. The germline CDR1 and CDR2 sequences are SNHLY and FYNNEI. As DNA, the CDR3 is TGTGCCAGCAGAGTAGGAGTCGAAGAGACCCAGTACTTC. It translates to CASRVGVEETQYF.

This clone was counted many times. The chain carries TRBV6-5 and TRBJ2-1, with TRBD1 matching over 9 bases. V dropped 0 bases and J dropped 6; count of bases not matched to a gene: 6. Germline V CDR1 and CDR2: MNHEY, SVGAGI. This CDR3 region has 16 residues. Here the CDR3 reads CASSYSVGQGGNEQFF. CDR3 DNA sequence: TGTGCCAGCAGTTACTCGGTGGGACAGGGAGGCAATGAGCAGTTCTTC.

V is TRBV5-1 and J is TRBJ2-2; TRBD1 aligns across 10 bases. The trim removed 4 bases at V and 5 bases at J, leaving 5 bases unmatched. The CDR3 spans 15 residues. Germline-derived CDR1 and CDR2 are SGHRS and YFSETQ. In DNA, the CDR3 is TGCGCCAGCAGCGTGGGACAGGGGAATACCGGGGAGCTGTTTTTT. It codes for CASSVGQGNTGELFF. The full variable domain, completed using reference TRBV5-1 and TRBJ2-2, is KAGVTQTPRYLIKTRGQQVTLSCSPISGHRSVSWYQQTPGQGLQFLFEYFSETQRNKGNFPGRFSGRQFSNSRSEMNVSTLELGDSALYLCASSVGQGNTGELFFGEGSRLTVL.

This clone came up many times. The chain has TRBV4-1 and TRBJ2-7; the D gene is possibly TRBD1 (6 bases). Deletions cut 1 base from V and 3 bases from J, with 7 bases between. Germline CDR1 is MGHRA and CDR2 is YSYEKL. CDR3 size: 13 residues. Here the CDR3 DNA reads TGCGCCAGCAGCCAAGTACAGGGCTACGAGCAGTACTTC. Its translation: CASSQVQGYEQYF.

There are many counts of this clone. CDR3 nucleotides: TGTGCCAGCAGCCAGGGGCGGGGAGGGGAGACCCAGTACTTC. Translation gives CASSQGRGGETQYF. The chain couples TRBV3-1 to TRBJ2-5; 7 nucleotides match TRBD2. V shed 3 bases and J 5 bases; nucleotides not matched to a gene: 6. Germline V lookup: CDR1 LGHDT, CDR2 YNNKEL (reference sequence). This CDR3 spans 14 amino acids.

By proportion, this clone is medium-sized. J is TRBJ2-3 and V is TRBV12-3 or TRBV12-4; TRBD2 aligns across 7 bases. The CDR3 runs 15 residues. V shed 2 bases, J shed 7 bases, and the junction held 9 bases outside the gene matches. Here the CDR3 reads CASSLQLAESNTQYF. The DNA of the CDR3 is TGTGCCAGCAGTTTACAGCTAGCGGAGTCCAATACGCAGTATTTT.

V and J are TRBV6-1 and TRBJ2-3; 11 bases are shared with TRBD2. The CDR3 runs to 16 residues. From germline, CDR1 is MNHNS and CDR2 SASEGT. The J segment lost 2 bases and the V segment lost 7 bases, leaving 8 bases of the junction unmatched. CDR3 amino acids: CASILVLAGDTDTQYF. CDR3 in DNA: TGTGCCAGCATCCTGGTACTAGCGGGGGACACAGATACGCAGTATTTT.

This clone was recorded many times. The J gene is TRBJ2-6, the V gene TRBV6-5; D not resolved. The CDR3 has 19 amino acids. Germline loops: CDR1 MNHEY, CDR2 SVGAGI. V was pared by 2 bases and J by 2 bases, with 19 bases between. The CDR3 DNA sequence: TGTGCCAGCAGTTACCTACGGACGGGCATCCAGACTGGGGCCAACGTCCTGACTTTC. It specifies CASSYLRTGIQTGANVLTF.

This clone was seen many times. The chain uses TRBV5-1 and TRBJ2-1; the match to TRBD2 covers 14 bases. This CDR3 is 15 amino acids long. Germline CDR1 is SGHRS and CDR2 is YFSETQ. V gave up 4 bases and J gave up 9 bases; unmatched junction bases: 6. The CDR3 reads CASSGTSGSIPEQFF. CDR3 DNA: TGCGCCAGCAGCGGGACTAGCGGGAGTATACCTGAGCAGTTCTTC.

This clone turned up a few times. V is TRBV10-3 and J is TRBJ2-1; D not certain. The CDR3 loop spans 11 amino acids. The germline V and J ends were trimmed by 4 bases and 6 bases, with 4 bases remaining between them. Germline loops: CDR1 ENHRY, CDR2 SYGVKD. DNA for the CDR3: TGTGCCATCAGTGTAGGCAATGAGCAGTTCTTC. Translated: CAISVGNEQFF.

The table lists this clone with a few counts. This sequence joins TRBV6-1 and TRBJ1-4; D possibly corresponds to TRBD1 (6 bases). The CDR3 extends over 15 amino acids. V lost 10 bases, J lost 7 bases, and 22 bases lay in between. Germline values: CDR1 MNHNS, CDR2 SASEGT. CDR3 sequence: CATTRPGGLGEKLFF. Here the CDR3 DNA reads TGTGCCACCACCCGACCGGGGGGCCTCGGTGAAAAACTGTTTTTT.

In this sample, this clone turned up many times. J is TRBJ2-6 and V is TRBV19; D tentatively reads TRBD1 or TRBD2 (5 bases each). CDR3 length equals 14 residues. Between the trimmed V and J ends, which lost 4 bases and 4 bases, there was a span of 8 bases. From germline, CDR1 is LNHDA and CDR2 SQIVND (reference sequence). The DNA for the CDR3 is TGTGCCAGTAGTAGGGGGTCGGGGGCCAACGTCCTGACTTTC. It codes for CASSRGSGANVLTF.

In nucleotides, the CDR3 is TGTGCCAGCAGCTTCGACAGGGGAACTGAAGCTTTCTTT. Translated, it gives CASSFDRGTEAFF. The chain employs TRBV11-1 and TRBJ1-1, with 8 bases that match TRBD1. Germline-derived CDR1 and CDR2 are SGHAT and FQDESV (reference sequence). Trimming cost V 3 bases and J 5 bases; bases outside gene matches: 2. This CDR3 comprises 13 residues.

This clone occurred many times. The V call is TRBV20-1, the J call TRBJ2-1; 7 nucleotides match TRBD2. V was clipped by 2 bases and J by 2 bases; unmatched bases: 3. The CDR3 consists of 14 residues. Germline V gene data show CDR1 as DFQATT and CDR2 as SNEGSKA (reference sequence). This chain's CDR3 is CSARMGGAYNEQFF. CDR3 DNA: TGCAGTGCTAGAATGGGGGGGGCCTACAATGAGCAGTTCTTC.

In its sample, this clone was seen once. It may be a read error: a sequence one base away is much more abundant. V usage is TRBV18 and J usage is TRBJ2-5; TRBD2 might be the D (5 bases). Germline V gene sequence: CDR1 KGHSH, CDR2 LQKENI. The CDR3 extends over 15 amino acids. Trimming pared 3 bases from V and 7 bases from J, leaving 18 bases between. The CDR3 is CASSPAQSGEGTQYF. The CDR3 DNA is TGTGCCAGCTCACCGGCTCAGTCAGGCGAGGGGACCCAGTACTTC.

The gene calls are TRBV28 and TRBJ1-2; D gene uncertain. The CDR3 consists of 13 residues. Trimming took off 2 bases at V and 7 bases at J, with 11 bases between the two ends. Per the germline V gene, CDR1 is MDHEN and CDR2 is SYDVKM. The DNA for the CDR3 is TGTGCCAGCAGTTTACATGGCGATAGTGGCTACACCTTC. Protein product: CASSLHGDSGYTF.

Points on this clone: Since a much larger clone is just one base distant, this may be a read error. No conserved phenylalanine or tryptophan is present at the end of the CDR3, so a read error is the likely explanation. CDR3 sequence reads: CASRSGTDEQYL. Here the CDR3 DNA reads TGCGCCAGCAGATCCGGGACGGACGAGCAGTACCTC. This chain links TRBV5-1 with TRBJ2-7; tentatively, D is TRBD1 or TRBD2 (5 bases each). CDR3 length: 12 amino acids. In germline, CDR1 is SGHRS, CDR2 YFSETQ. The ends were cut back, 5 bases at V and 5 bases at J, with 11 bases in the middle.